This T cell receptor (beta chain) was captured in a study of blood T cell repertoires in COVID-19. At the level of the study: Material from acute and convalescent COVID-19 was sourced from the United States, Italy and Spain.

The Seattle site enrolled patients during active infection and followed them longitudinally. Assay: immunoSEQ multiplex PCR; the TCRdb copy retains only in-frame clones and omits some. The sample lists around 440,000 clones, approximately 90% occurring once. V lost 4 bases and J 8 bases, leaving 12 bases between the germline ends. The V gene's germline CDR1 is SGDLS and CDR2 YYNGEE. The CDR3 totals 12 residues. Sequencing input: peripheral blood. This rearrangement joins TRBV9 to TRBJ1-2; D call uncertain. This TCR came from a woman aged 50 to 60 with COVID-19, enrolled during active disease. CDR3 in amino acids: CASSPPPEGYTF. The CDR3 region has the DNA TGTGCCAGCAGCCCACCTCCGGAGGGCTACACCTTC.